The next 2 T cell receptor beta chains were all read from a single sample in a study of T-cell reconstitution after alpha-beta-depleted transplantation in children. Unique molecular identifiers were incorporated into the prepared TCRbeta library. TCRdb called the PCR reads again in MiXCR, with one record for every CDR3 protein. The sample consists of around 370,000 distinct CDR3 sequences, 10% to 13% of them appearing once. Source: PBMCs from the stem cell graft donor, taken from the stem cell graft. The receptor source for this set is a human donor who donated a stem cell graft to a child with acute lymphoblastic leukemia.

This sequence joins TRBV4-3 and TRBJ1-2; 7 bases match TRBD1. J gave up 1 base and V 3 bases, and 5 bases lay outside the gene matches. The germline V gene encodes CDR1 LGHNA and CDR2 YSLEER. The CDR3 is 15 residues long. In nucleotides, the CDR3 is TGCGCCAGCAGCCAGGGACAGAATATTAACTATGGCTACACCTTC. Its protein is CASSQGQNINYGYTF.

V usage is TRBV10-3 and J usage is TRBJ2-1; 9 bases are shared with TRBD1. CDR3 length: 15 amino acids. The ends lost 6 bases at V and 2 bases at J; junction bases unmatched: 5. Germline V gives CDR1 ENHRY, CDR2 SYGVKD. Here the CDR3 DNA reads TGTGCCATCAGCTCGGGACAGGGAACCTACAATGAGCAGTTCTTC. Its protein product is CAISSGQGTYNEQFF.